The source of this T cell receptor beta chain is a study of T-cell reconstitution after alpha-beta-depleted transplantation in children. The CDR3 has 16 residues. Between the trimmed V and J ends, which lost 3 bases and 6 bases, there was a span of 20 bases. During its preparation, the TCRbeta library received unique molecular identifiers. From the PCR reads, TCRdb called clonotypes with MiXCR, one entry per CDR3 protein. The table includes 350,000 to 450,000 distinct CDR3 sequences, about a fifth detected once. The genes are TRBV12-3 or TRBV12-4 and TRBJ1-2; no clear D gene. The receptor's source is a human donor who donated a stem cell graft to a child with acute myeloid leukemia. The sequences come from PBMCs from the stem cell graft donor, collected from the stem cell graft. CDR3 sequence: CASSFSAGIKVNGYTF. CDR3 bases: TGTGCCAGCAGTTTTAGTGCCGGGATCAAAGTCAATGGCTACACCTTC.